These T cell receptor beta chains were read from a single sample in a study of T cell changes during pregnancy in multiple sclerosis. Using immunoSEQ multiplex PCR, the repertoire was profiled, and TCRdb retains in-frame clones only, with some absent. The sample contains approximately 79,000 clones, roughly 93% of which appear only once. The material was peripheral blood, obtained in the second trimester of pregnancy. All receptors come from a female donor in good health, enrolled as a control in a pregnancy study. Both conserved end residues are part of each CDR3. The order of the fields is V gene, D gene, J gene, clone size, CDR3 protein, CDR3 DNA. The D gene is left open where the match is weak. Some rows have no size entry. The others give once, few or many, or a class for an expanded clone.

TRBV7-8	TRBD1	TRBJ2-7	-	CASSGQGGAYEQYF	TGTGCCAGCAGCGGACAGGGTGGTGCATACGAGCAGTACTTC
TRBV29-1	TRBD1	TRBJ1-2	-	CSVRDRGYNYGYTF	TGCAGCGTCCGGGACAGGGGATATAACTATGGCTACACCTTC
TRBV5-4	TRBD1	TRBJ2-5	-	CASSSPGQGFQETQYF	TGTGCCAGCAGCTCCCCCGGACAGGGCTTCCAAGAGACCCAGTACTTC
TRBV19	TRBD2	TRBJ2-7	-	CASSAGSGGQSFSYEQYF	TGTGCCAGTAGTGCGGGTAGCGGGGGCCAATCTTTCTCCTACGAGCAGTACTTC
TRBV30	-	TRBJ1-5	-	CAWTGAAGGAQHF	TGTGCCTGGACTGGTGCAGCTGGCGGGGCCCAGCATTTT
TRBV5-6	-	TRBJ2-7	once	CASSLGTGGWYEQYF	TGTGCCAGCAGCTTGGGGACCGGGGGATGGTACGAGCAGTACTTC
TRBV5-1	TRBD2	TRBJ2-5	-	CASSLAPSGVGETQYF	TGCGCCAGCAGCCTTGCACCTAGCGGGGTGGGGGAGACCCAGTACTTC
TRBV2	-	TRBJ1-5	few	CASSEGPSNQPQHF	TGTGCCAGCAGTGAAGGGCCCAGCAATCAGCCCCAGCATTTT
TRBV7-7	TRBD1	TRBJ2-2	-	CASSLAGGNTGELFF	TGTGCCAGCAGCTTGGCAGGGGGTAACACCGGGGAGCTGTTTTTT
TRBV30	-	TRBJ2-7	-	CAWSVRAGSPSYEQYF	TGTGCCTGGAGTGTACGGGCGGGGAGTCCCTCCTACGAGCAGTACTTC
TRBV7-8	-	TRBJ2-5	-	CASSSGTYQETQYF	TGTGCCAGCAGCTCCGGGACTTACCAAGAGACCCAGTACTTC